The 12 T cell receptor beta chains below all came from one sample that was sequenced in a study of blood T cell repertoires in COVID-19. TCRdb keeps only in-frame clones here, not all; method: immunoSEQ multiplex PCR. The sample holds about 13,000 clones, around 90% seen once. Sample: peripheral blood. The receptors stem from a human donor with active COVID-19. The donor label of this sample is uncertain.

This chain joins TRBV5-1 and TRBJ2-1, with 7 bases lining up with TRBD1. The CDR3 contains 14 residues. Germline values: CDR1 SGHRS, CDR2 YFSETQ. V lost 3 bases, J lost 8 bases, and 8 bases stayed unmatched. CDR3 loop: CASSSDRPVDEQFF. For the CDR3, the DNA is TGCGCCAGCAGCTCGGACAGGCCGGTGGATGAGCAGTTCTTC.

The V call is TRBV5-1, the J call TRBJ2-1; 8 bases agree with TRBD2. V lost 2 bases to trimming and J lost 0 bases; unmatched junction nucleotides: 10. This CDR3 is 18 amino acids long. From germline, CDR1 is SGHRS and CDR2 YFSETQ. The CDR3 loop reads CASSLGVLAGISYNEQFF. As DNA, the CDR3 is TGCGCCAGCAGCTTAGGAGTTTTAGCGGGGATCTCCTACAATGAGCAGTTCTTC.

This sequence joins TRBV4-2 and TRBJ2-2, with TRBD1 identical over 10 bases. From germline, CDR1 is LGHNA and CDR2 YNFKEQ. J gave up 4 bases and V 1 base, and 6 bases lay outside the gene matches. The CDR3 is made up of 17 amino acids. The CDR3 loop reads CASSQGGGTGATGELFF. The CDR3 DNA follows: TGTGCCAGCAGCCAAGGCGGGGGGACAGGGGCCACCGGGGAGCTGTTTTTT.

The DNA of the CDR3 is TGTGCCAGCAGTTCAGGGCTAGGGGGAACTCAGCCCCAGCATTTT. Protein product: CASSSGLGGTQPQHF. The chain links TRBV2 to TRBJ1-5; TRBD1 might be the D (6 bases). Per germline, CDR1 SNHLY and CDR2 FYNNEI. There are 15 residues in the CDR3. V was cut by 5 bases and J by 6 bases, with 17 bases left in between. The complete variable domain, with remaining parts taken from reference TRBV2 and TRBJ1-5, reads EPEVTQTPSHQVTQMGQEVILRCVPISNHLYFYWYRQILGQKVEFLVSFYNNEISEKSEIFDDQFSVERPDGSNFTLKIRSTKLEDSAMYFCASSSGLGGTQPQHFGDGTRLSIL.

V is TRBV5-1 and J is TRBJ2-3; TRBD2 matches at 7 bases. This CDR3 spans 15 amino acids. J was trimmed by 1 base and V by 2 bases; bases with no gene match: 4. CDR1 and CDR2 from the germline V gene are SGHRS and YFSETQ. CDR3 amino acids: CASSFRRGGTDTQYF. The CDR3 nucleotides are TGCGCCAGCAGCTTCCGTCGGGGGGGCACAGATACGCAGTATTTT.

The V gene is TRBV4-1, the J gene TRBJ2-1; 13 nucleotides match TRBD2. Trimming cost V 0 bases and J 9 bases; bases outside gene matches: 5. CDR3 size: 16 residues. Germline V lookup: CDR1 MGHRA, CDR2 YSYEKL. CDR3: CASSQDTSGGAGEQFF. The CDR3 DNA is TGCGCCAGCAGCCAAGACACTAGCGGGGGGGCCGGTGAGCAGTTCTTC.

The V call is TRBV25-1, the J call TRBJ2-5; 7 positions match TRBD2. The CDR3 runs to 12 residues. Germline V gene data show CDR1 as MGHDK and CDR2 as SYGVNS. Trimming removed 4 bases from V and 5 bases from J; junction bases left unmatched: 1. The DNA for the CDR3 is TGTGCCAGCAGTGGGGGGGGTGAGACCCAGTACTTC. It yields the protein CASSGGGETQYF.

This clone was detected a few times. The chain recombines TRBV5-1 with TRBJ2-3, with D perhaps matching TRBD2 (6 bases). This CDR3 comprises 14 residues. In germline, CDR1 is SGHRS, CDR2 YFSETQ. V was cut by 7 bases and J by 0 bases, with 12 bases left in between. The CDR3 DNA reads TGCGCCAGCCGGTCGGCGGGGAGCACAGATACGCAGTATTTT. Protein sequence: CASRSAGSTDTQYF.

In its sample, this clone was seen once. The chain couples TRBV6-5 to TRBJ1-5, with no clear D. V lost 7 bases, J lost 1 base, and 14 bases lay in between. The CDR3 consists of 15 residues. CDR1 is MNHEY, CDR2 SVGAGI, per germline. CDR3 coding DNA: TGTGCCAGCACTGTCACGGGTCAGAGCAATCAGCCCCAGCATTTT. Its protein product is CASTVTGQSNQPQHF.

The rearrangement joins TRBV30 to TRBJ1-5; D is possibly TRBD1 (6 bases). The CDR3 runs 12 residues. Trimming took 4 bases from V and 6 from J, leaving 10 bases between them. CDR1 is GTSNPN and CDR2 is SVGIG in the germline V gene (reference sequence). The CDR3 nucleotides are TGTGCCTGGAATCTAGGGGGTCAGCCCCAGCATTTT. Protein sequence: CAWNLGGQPQHF.

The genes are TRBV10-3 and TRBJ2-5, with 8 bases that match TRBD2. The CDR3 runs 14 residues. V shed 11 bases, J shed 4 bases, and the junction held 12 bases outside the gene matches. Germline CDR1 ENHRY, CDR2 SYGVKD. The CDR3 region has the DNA TGTGCCGTCGGGGGGGCGGTGGGTTCAGAGACCCAGTACTTC. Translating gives CAVGGAVGSETQYF.

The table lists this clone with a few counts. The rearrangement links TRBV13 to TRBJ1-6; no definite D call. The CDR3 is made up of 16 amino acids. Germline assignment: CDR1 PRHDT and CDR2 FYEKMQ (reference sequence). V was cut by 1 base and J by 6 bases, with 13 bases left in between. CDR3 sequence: CASSLALGSSNSPLHF. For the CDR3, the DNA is TGTGCCAGCAGCTTAGCCCTTGGCAGTTCTAATTCACCCCTCCACTTT. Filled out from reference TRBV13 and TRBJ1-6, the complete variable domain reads AAGVIQSPRHLIKEKRETATLKCYPIPRHDTVYWYQQGPGQDPQFLISFYEKMQSDKGSIPDRFSAQQFSDYHSELNMSSLELGDSALYFCASSLALGSSNSPLHFGNGTRLTVT.